The TCR beta chain under discussion was sequenced for a study of shared clonotypes between healthy human individuals. The study's findings and limits: Specimens sampled were limited to blood, with tissue repertoires likely differing. Limitation of the genetic and exposure-history diversity represented came from the few donors.

Donors, without exception, were Caucasian adults residing in Nashville, Tennessee. The authors ran unsorted PBMC replicate PCRs on around 320 ng DNA, some 30,000 T cell genomes. Assay: immunoSEQ multiplex PCR; the TCRdb copy retains only in-frame clones and omits some. The table lists about 450,000 clones, around 75% of them singletons. The V gene's germline CDR1 is SNHLY and CDR2 FYNNEI. V dropped 8 bases and J dropped 9 bases, with 17 bases sitting between them. The CDR3 is made up of 13 amino acids. On this clone: Its specificity is unknown.

The sample taken for sequencing was PBMCs. The V and J genes are TRBV2 and TRBJ1-5; D is uncertain. The source is a woman in her thirties or forties in good health. Some clones in this sample may be carry-over from other donors' samples. The CDR3: CASQGSLKWPQHF. The CDR3 nucleotides read TGTGCCAGCCAAGGAAGTCTCAAATGGCCCCAGCATTTT.